The rows below give T cell receptor beta chains drawn from one sample of a study of cytomegalovirus exposure and HLA in healthy donors. Profiling relied on immunoSEQ multiplex PCR, and the TCRdb table lists in-frame clones only, not all of them. Its clone listing holds 120,000 or so clones. Sequencing input: PBMCs. These receptors all stem from a young man in good health and CMV-seronegative. CDR3s include the opening cysteine and the closing phenylalanine or tryptophan. The order of the fields is J gene, V gene, D gene, CDR3 DNA, CDR3 protein. A D gene is named only where the DNA matches it firmly.

>TRBJ2-1|TRBV28|TRBD2
TGTGCCAGCATTGGGTATGGGACTAGCGGGAGGTATGAGCAGTTCTTC
CASIGYGTSGRYEQFF
>TRBJ2-2|TRBV6-5|.
TGTGCCAGCAGTACTACAGGAGGGGGGGAGCTGTTTTTT
CASSTTGGGELFF
>TRBJ2-7|TRBV27|.
TGTGCCAGCAGTTCTGACACCACCTACGAGCAGTACTTC
CASSSDTTYEQYF
>TRBJ2-7|TRBV28|TRBD2
TGTGCCAGCAGTTTATTCGGGGGGGGGAACACCTACGAGCAGTACTTC
CASSLFGGGNTYEQYF
>TRBJ1-5|TRBV4-2|.
TGTGCCAGCAGCCAGGCCATCAATCAGCCCCAGCATTTT
CASSQAINQPQHF
>TRBJ2-7|TRBV6-5|TRBD1
TGTGCCAGCAGTTTGGACGGCAGGGGGCTCTACGAGCAGTACTTC
CASSLDGRGLYEQYF
>TRBJ2-2|TRBV5-1|TRBD1
TGCGCCAGCAGCTTGCAGGGGGTAAACACCGGGGAGCTGTTTTTT
CASSLQGVNTGELFF
>TRBJ2-6|TRBV4-1|.
TGCGCCAGCAGCAACACAGGACACTCTGGGGCCAACGTCCTGACTTTC
CASSNTGHSGANVLTF
>TRBJ2-1|TRBV11-2|TRBD2
TGTGCCAGCAGCTTATCCCGGGGGGACAATGAGCAGTTCTTC
CASSLSRGDNEQFF
>TRBJ2-3|TRBV7-7|.
TGTGCTAGCAGCTTAGATCGGACAGATACGCAGTATTTT
CASSLDRTDTQYF
>TRBJ1-1|TRBV29-1|.
TGCAGCGTTGCCCCAGGGGTTAGCACTGAAGCTTTCTTT
CSVAPGVSTEAFF
>TRBJ1-6|TRBV6-5|.
TGTGCCAGCCGCCGATCCTCAGGGGAGGGTTCACCCCTCCACTTT
CASRRSSGEGSPLHF
>TRBJ2-1|TRBV9|TRBD2
TGTGCCAGCAGCGTAGAGCCTAGCGGAAACAATGAGCAGTTCTTC
CASSVEPSGNNEQFF
>TRBJ2-5|TRBV2|TRBD2
TGTGCCAGCGTCAAGGGACTAGCGGGAGGAACACAAGAGACCCAGTACTTC
CASVKGLAGGTQETQYF
>TRBJ2-1|TRBV15|TRBD1
TGTGCCACCAGCAGATTCGGACAGGGGTACAATGAGCAGTTCTTC
CATSRFGQGYNEQFF
>TRBJ2-2|TRBV6-1|TRBD2
TGTGCCAGCAGTGCCACGGGACTAGTCAACACCGGGGAGCTGTTTTTT
CASSATGLVNTGELFF
>TRBJ2-7|TRBV9|TRBD1
TGTGCCAGCAGCGCCCAAGGGGGGGACAGGGTCTACGAGCAGTACTTC
CASSAQGGDRVYEQYF